One sample yielded the 10 T cell receptor beta chains listed below, sequenced in a study of human T cells and chemical hapten exposure. Noted time point: patch test 1, 2 weeks after DPC sensitization. Treatment given: therapeutic diphenylcyclopropenone sensitization with weekly scalp DPC. TCRdb ran MiXCR on the RACE reads and lists one entry per CDR3 protein. The sample has about 120,000 distinct CDR3 sequences, approximately 13% seen once. Specimen: whole blood, collected in connection with sensitization to the hapten diphenylcyclopropenone (DPC). These receptors were taken from a man aged 18 to 35 with alopecia areata. Some clones in this sample may be carry-over from other donors' samples.

This clonotype has more than one count but fewer than ten. The chain has TRBV6-6 and TRBJ2-5; TRBD1 matches at 10 bases. This CDR3 is built from 14 residues. Germline CDR1 and CDR2: MNHNY and SVGAGI (reference sequence). V was pared by 5 bases and J by 5 bases, with 5 bases of the junction left unmatched. The CDR3 reads CASSATGGKETQYF. The DNA of the CDR3 is TGTGCCAGCAGTGCGACAGGGGGCAAGGAGACCCAGTACTTC.

This clonotype has a handful of counts. This CDR3 is CASSLGTAQVNTEAFF. CDR3 bases: TGTGCCAGCAGCCTAGGGACAGCGCAAGTGAACACTGAAGCTTTCTTT. V usage is TRBV28 and J usage is TRBJ1-1, with 7 bases lining up with TRBD1. There are 16 residues in the CDR3. J gave up 0 bases and V 6 bases, and 10 bases lay outside the gene matches. Per germline, CDR1 MDHEN and CDR2 SYDVKM.

The V and J genes are TRBV14 and TRBJ1-1; D might be TRBD1 (6 bases). The germline CDR1 and CDR2 sequences are SGHDN and FVKESK. V was cut by 3 bases and J by 5 bases, with 13 bases left in between. This CDR3 is 14 amino acids long. This CDR3 is CASSHGGRLTEAFF. Written as DNA, the CDR3 is TGTGCCAGCAGCCATGGGGGGCGGCTAACTGAAGCTTTCTTT.

V gene TRBV3-1 combines with J gene TRBJ1-2; D might be TRBD1 (6 bases). Germline values: CDR1 LGHDT, CDR2 YNNKEL (reference sequence). V was shortened by 8 bases and J by 10 bases, with 32 bases between the two germline ends. This CDR3 is 17 amino acids long. CDR3 sequence reads: CASRQSSLVGTRPYYTF. CDR3 DNA sequence: TGTGCCAGCCGACAAAGCAGCCTGGTCGGGACAAGGCCTTACTACACCTTC. Looking up the rest from reference TRBV3-1 and TRBJ1-2 gives the full variable domain: DTAVSQTPKYLVTQMGNDKSIKCEQNLGHDTMYWYKQDSKKFLKIMFSYNNKELIINETVPNRFSPKSPDKAHLNLHINSLELGDSAVYFCASRQSSLVGTRPYYTFGSGTRLTVV.

The chain combines TRBV11-2 with TRBJ2-3; D not certain. From germline, CDR1 is SGHAT and CDR2 FQNNGV. V was shortened by 2 bases and J by 6 bases, with 6 bases between the two germline ends. This CDR3 has 12 amino acids. CDR3 protein: CASSLSVDTQYF. The DNA of the CDR3 is TGTGCCAGCAGCTTAAGTGTGGATACGCAGTATTTT.

The rearrangement links TRBV20-1 to TRBJ2-3; TRBD2 might be the D (7 bases). Germline V gene lookup returns CDR1 DFQATT and CDR2 SNEGSKA (reference sequence). The CDR3 is made up of 11 amino acids. The germline V and J ends were trimmed by 5 bases and 9 bases, with 12 bases remaining between them. The CDR3 sequence is CSASGEGTQYF. The CDR3, as DNA: TGCAGTGCTTCAGGGGAGGGAACGCAGTATTTT.

This clonotype has ten or more counts. This chain joins TRBV5-1 and TRBJ2-5, with 7 bases that match TRBD2. Trimming took 5 bases from V and 9 from J; bases not matched to a gene: 13. The germline V gene encodes CDR1 SGHRS and CDR2 YFSETQ. This CDR3 spans 14 amino acids. The CDR3 reads CASSLTSPVVSQYF. In DNA, the CDR3 is TGCGCCAGCAGTTTGACTAGCCCAGTGGTGTCCCAGTACTTC.

The chain uses TRBV24-1 and TRBJ2-7; 8 nucleotides line up with TRBD2. The CDR3 has 16 amino acids. The V gene end was trimmed by 2 bases and the J gene end by 7 bases; junction bases not matched to a gene: 12. Germline-derived CDR1 and CDR2 are KGHDR and SFDVKD. The CDR3, as DNA: TGTGCCACCAGTGATTCCCGGGAGGGGCAGGGTTGGGAGCAGTACTTC. This codes for CATSDSREGQGWEQYF.

This clonotype was detected ten times or more. The chain joins TRBV7-9 to TRBJ1-5, with 12 nucleotides matching TRBD1. This CDR3 region has 16 residues. The junction had 3 bases not matched to a gene; V was cut back by 5 bases and J by 1 base. From germline, CDR1 is SEHNR and CDR2 FQNEAQ (reference sequence). The CDR3 spells CASSQGQGASNQPQHF. As DNA, the CDR3 is TGTGCCAGCAGCCAGGGACAGGGGGCGAGCAATCAGCCCCAGCATTTT. Filled out from reference TRBV7-9 and TRBJ1-5, the complete variable domain reads DTGVSQNPRHKITKRGQNVTFRCDPISEHNRLYWYRQTLGQGPEFLTYFQNEAQLEKSRLLSDRFSAERPKGSFSTLEIQRTEQGDSAMYLCASSQGQGASNQPQHFGDGTRLSIL.

The sample holds a few counts of this clonotype. J is TRBJ2-1 and V is TRBV6-2 or TRBV6-3, with a possible D match to TRBD1 (6 bases). This CDR3 is built from 14 residues. Trimming stripped 5 bases from V and 9 bases from J, with 17 bases between. Germline CDR1 MNHEY, CDR2 SVGEGT. The CDR3 protein is CASSRPQGNGEQFF. The DNA for the CDR3 is TGTGCCAGCAGTAGACCCCAGGGGAACGGTGAGCAGTTCTTC.